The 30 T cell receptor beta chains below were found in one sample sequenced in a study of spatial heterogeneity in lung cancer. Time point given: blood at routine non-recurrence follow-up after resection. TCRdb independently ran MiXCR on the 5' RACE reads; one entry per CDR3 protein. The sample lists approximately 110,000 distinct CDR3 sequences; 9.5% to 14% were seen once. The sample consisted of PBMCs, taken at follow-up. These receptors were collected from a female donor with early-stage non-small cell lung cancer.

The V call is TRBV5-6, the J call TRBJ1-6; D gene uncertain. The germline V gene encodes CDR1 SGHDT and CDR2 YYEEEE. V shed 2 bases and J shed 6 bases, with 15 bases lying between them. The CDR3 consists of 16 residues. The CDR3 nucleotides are TGTGCCAGCAGCTTAATTGGTGTCGTGGGTAATTCACCCCTCCACTTT. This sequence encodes CASSLIGVVGNSPLHF.

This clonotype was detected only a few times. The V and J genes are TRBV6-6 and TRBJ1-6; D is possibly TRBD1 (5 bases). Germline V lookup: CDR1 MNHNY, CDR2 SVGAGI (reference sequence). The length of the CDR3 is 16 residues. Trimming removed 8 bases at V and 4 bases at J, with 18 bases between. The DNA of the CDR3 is TGTGCCAGCGGACAACCCTTGGCAGAGTATAATTCACCCCTCCACTTT. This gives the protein CASGQPLAEYNSPLHF.

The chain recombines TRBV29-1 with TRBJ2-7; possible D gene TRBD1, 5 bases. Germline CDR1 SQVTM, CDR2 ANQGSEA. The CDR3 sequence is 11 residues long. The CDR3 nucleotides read TGCAGTTTCGCTCAGGGCCACGAGCAGTACTTC. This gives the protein CSFAQGHEQYF.

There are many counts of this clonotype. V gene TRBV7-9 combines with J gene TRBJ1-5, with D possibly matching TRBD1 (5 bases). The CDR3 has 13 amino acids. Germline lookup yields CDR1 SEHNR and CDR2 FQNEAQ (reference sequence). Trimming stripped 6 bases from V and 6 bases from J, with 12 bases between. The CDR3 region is CASSSMGGQPQHF. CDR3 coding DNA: TGTGCCAGCAGTTCGATGGGGGGTCAGCCCCAGCATTTT.

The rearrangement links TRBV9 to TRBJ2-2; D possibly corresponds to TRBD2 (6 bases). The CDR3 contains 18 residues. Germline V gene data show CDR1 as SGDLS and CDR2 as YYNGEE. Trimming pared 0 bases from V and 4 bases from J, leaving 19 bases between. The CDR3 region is CASSVAPPGLRGTGELFF. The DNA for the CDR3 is TGTGCCAGCAGCGTAGCTCCTCCGGGACTTAGAGGCACCGGGGAGCTGTTTTTT.

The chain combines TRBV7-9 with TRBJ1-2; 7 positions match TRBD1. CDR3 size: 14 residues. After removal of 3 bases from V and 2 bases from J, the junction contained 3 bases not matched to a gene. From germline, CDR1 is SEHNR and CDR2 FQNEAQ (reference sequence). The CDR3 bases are TGTGCCAGCAGCTTTGGGACAGACAACTATGGCTACACCTTC. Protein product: CASSFGTDNYGYTF.

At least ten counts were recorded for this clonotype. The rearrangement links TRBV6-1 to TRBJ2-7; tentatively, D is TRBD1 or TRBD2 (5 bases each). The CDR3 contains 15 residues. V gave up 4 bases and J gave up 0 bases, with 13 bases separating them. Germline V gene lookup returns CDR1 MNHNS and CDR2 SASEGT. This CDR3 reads CASSGRDVSSYEQYF. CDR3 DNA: TGTGCCAGCAGTGGCCGGGACGTCTCCTCCTACGAGCAGTACTTC.

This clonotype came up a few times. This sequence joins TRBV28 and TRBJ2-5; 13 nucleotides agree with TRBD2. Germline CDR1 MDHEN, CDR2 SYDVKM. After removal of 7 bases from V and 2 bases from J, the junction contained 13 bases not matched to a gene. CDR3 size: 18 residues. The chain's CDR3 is CASTIGTSGIPPQETQYF. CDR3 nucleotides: TGTGCCAGCACCATAGGGACTAGCGGGATACCCCCACAAGAGACCCAGTACTTC. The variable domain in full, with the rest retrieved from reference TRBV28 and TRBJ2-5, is DVKVTQSSRYLVKRTGEKVFLECVQDMDHENMFWYRQDPGLGLRLIYFSYDVKMKEKGDIPEGYSVSREKKERFSLILESASTNQTSMYLCASTIGTSGIPPQETQYFGPGTRLLVL.

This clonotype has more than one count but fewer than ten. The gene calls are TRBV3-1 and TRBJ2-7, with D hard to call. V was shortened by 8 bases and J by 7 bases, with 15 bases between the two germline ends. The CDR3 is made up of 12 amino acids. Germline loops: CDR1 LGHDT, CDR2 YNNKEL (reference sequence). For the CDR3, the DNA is TGTGCCAGCGGGCAACTGCTGGGAGAGCAGTACTTC. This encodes CASGQLLGEQYF.

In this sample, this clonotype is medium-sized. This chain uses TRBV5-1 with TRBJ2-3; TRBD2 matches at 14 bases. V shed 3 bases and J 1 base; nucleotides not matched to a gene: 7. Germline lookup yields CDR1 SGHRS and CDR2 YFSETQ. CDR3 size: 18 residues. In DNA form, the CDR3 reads TGCGCCAGCAGCTCGGGACTAGCGGGAGTAACTGGCACAGATACGCAGTATTTT. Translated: CASSSGLAGVTGTDTQYF.

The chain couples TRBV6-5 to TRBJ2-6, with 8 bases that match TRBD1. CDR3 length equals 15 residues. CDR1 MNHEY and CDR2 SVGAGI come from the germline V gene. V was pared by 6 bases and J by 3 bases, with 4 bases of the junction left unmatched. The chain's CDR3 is CASRTDRGGANVLTF. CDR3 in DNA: TGTGCCAGCAGGACTGACAGGGGTGGGGCCAACGTCCTGACTTTC.

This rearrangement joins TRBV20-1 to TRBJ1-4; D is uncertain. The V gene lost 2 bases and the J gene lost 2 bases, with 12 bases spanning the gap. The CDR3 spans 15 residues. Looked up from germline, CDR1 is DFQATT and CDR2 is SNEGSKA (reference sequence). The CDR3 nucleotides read TGCAGTGCTAGACCCCCCATCCTTACTAATGAAAAACTGTTTTTT. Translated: CSARPPILTNEKLFF.

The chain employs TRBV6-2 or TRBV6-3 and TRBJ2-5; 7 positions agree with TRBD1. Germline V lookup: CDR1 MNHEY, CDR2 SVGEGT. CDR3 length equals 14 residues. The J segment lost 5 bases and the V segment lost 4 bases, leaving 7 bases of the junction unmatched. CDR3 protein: CASSSDRAIETQYF. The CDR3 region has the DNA TGTGCCAGCAGTTCCGACAGGGCGATTGAGACCCAGTACTTC.

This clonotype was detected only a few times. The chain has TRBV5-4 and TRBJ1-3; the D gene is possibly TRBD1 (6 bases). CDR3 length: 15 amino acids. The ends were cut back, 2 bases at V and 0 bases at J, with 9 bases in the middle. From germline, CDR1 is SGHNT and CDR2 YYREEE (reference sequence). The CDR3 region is CASSLTGTSGNTIYF. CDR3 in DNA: TGTGCCAGCAGCTTAACAGGGACCTCTGGAAACACCATATATTTT.

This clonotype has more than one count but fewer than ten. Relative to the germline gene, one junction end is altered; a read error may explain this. The CDR3 bases are TGTGCCAGCACCTTAGGTAGGGGTTTCCTTCAAGAGACCCAGTACTTC. It is translated as CASTLGRGFLQETQYF. This chain joins TRBV7-2 and TRBJ2-5; perhaps TRBD1 as D (5 bases). CDR1 and CDR2 (germline): SGHTA, FQGNSA. The CDR3 loop spans 16 amino acids.

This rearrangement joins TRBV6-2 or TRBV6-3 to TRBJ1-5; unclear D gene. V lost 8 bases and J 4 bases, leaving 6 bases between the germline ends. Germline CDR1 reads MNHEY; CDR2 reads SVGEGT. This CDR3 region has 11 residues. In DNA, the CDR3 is TGTGCCAGCGGTCGAAATCAGCCCCAGCATTTT. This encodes CASGRNQPQHF.

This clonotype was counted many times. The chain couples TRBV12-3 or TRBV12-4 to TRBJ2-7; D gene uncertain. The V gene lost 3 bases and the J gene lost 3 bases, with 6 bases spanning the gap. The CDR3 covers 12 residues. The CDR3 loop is CASSLLGYEQYF. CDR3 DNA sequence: TGTGCCAGCAGTTTGTTGGGCTACGAGCAGTACTTC.

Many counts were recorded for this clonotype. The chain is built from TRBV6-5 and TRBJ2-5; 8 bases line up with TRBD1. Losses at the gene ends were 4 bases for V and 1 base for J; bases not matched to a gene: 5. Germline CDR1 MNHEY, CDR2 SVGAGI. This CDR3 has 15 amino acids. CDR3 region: CASSSTGTGQETQYF. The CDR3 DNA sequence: TGTGCCAGCAGTTCAACCGGGACAGGCCAAGAGACCCAGTACTTC.

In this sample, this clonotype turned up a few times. CDR3 DNA: TGTGCCAGCCGACCGGGCTACGGGGACAATGAGCAGTTCTTC. It codes for CASRPGYGDNEQFF. The chain links TRBV6-1 to TRBJ2-1, with D possibly being TRBD2 (5 bases). This CDR3 has 14 amino acids. V was pared by 8 bases and J by 5 bases, with 16 bases between. Germline CDR1 MNHNS, CDR2 SASEGT.

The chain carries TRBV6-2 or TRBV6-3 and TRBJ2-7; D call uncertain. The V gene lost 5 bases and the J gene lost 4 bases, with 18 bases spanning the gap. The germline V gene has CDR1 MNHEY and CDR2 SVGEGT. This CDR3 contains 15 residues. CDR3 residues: CASSLALSPGYEQYF. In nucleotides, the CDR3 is TGTGCCAGCAGTCTCGCCTTGAGCCCCGGATACGAGCAGTACTTC.

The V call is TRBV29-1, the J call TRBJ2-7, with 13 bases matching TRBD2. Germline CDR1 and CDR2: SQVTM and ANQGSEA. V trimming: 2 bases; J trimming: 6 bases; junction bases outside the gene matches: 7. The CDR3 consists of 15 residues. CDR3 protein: CSVEPLAGGPGEQYF. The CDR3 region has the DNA TGCAGCGTTGAACCACTAGCGGGAGGGCCGGGCGAGCAGTACTTC.

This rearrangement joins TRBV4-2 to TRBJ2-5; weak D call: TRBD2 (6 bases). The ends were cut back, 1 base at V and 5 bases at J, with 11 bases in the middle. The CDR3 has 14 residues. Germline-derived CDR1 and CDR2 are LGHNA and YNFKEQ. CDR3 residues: CASSQAGGRETQYF. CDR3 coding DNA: TGTGCCAGCAGCCAAGCCGGGGGTAGGGAGACCCAGTACTTC.

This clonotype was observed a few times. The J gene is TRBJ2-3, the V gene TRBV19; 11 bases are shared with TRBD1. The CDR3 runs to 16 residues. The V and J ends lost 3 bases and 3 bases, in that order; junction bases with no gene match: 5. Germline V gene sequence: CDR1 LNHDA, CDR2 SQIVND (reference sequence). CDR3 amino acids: CASSMAGTGGTDTQYF. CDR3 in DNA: TGTGCCAGTAGTATGGCAGGGACAGGGGGGACAGATACGCAGTATTTT.

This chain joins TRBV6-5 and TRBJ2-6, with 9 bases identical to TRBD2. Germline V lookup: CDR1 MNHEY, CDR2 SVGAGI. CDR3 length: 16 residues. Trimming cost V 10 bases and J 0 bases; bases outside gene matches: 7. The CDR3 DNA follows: TGTGCCACCGGGACTAGCCGTAACTCTGGGGCCAACGTCCTGACTTTC. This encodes CATGTSRNSGANVLTF.

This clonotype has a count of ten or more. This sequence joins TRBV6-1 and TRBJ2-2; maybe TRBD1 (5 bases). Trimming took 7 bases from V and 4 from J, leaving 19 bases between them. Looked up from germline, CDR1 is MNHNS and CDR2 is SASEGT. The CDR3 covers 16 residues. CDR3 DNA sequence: TGTGCCAGCACAACACGTAGGGGTTTCGGCACCGGGGAGCTGTTTTTT. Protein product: CASTTRRGFGTGELFF.

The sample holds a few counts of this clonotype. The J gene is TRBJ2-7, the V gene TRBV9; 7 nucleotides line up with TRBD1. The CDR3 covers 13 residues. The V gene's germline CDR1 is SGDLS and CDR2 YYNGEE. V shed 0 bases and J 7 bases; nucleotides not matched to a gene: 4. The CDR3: CASSVEPRGEQYF. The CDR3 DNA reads TGTGCCAGCAGCGTAGAGCCCAGGGGGGAGCAGTACTTC.

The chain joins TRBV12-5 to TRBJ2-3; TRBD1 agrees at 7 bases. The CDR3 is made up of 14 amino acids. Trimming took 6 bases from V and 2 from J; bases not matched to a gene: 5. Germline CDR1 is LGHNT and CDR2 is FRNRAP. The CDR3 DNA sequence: TGTGCTAGTGGATCGGGGACAGCCACAGATACGCAGTATTTT. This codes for CASGSGTATDTQYF.

CDR3 in DNA: TGTGCCAGCAGTTCCCCCGGGACAGGGTTTGAGCAGTACTTC. It yields the protein CASSSPGTGFEQYF. The V and J genes are TRBV28 and TRBJ2-7; 9 bases are a match to TRBD1. The junction had 8 bases not matched to a gene; V was cut back by 4 bases and J by 7 bases. Germline loops: CDR1 MDHEN, CDR2 SYDVKM. CDR3 size: 14 residues.

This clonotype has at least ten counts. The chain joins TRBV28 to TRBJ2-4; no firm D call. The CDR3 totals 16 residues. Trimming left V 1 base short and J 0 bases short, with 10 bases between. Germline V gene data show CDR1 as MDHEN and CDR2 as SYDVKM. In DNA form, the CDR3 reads TGTGCCAGCAGTTTATTTTCGATGGCAGCCAAAAACATTCAGTACTTC. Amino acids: CASSLFSMAAKNIQYF.

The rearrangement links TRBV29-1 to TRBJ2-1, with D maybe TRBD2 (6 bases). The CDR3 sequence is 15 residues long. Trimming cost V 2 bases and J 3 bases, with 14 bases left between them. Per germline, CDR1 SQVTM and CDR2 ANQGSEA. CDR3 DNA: TGCAGCGTTGAAAAGTATAGCGGACACTACAATGAGCAGTTCTTC. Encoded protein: CSVEKYSGHYNEQFF.